Shown below are 31 T cell receptor beta chains from a single sample sequenced in a study of response to subunit inactivated influenza vaccine. TCRdb called the RT-PCR reads again in MiXCR, with one record for every CDR3 protein. The sample carries about 650,000 distinct CDR3 sequences, 14% recorded once. Specimen: PBMCs from blood, collected roughly 2 weeks before vaccination. These receptors originate from a man aged 45 to 65 who received an inactivated influenza vaccine.

The genes are TRBV4-3 and TRBJ2-3; the match to TRBD2 covers 8 bases. The CDR3 extends over 16 amino acids. V shed 0 bases and J 4 bases; nucleotides not matched to a gene: 6. Germline CDR1 is LGHNA and CDR2 is YSLEER. CDR3 residues: CASSQERAGVADTQYF. The CDR3 bases are TGCGCCAGCAGCCAAGAACGAGCGGGAGTGGCAGATACGCAGTATTTT.

This chain links TRBV11-1 with TRBJ1-1; a possible D gene is TRBD1 (5 bases). Germline-derived CDR1 and CDR2 are SGHAT and FQDESV (reference sequence). This CDR3 spans 18 amino acids. Trimming took 5 bases from V and 6 from J, leaving 28 bases between them. In nucleotides, the CDR3 is TGTGCCAGCAGCCAAGCCTTATGGTCTCAGGGCCGGGGGGCTGAAGCTTTCTTT. Translation gives CASSQALWSQGRGAEAFF.

The chain links TRBV3-1 to TRBJ2-3; perhaps TRBD2 as D (7 bases). V lost 5 bases to trimming and J lost 2 bases, with 14 bases between them. The CDR3 extends over 15 amino acids. Germline loops: CDR1 LGHDT, CDR2 YNNKEL (reference sequence). DNA of the CDR3: TGTGCCAGCAGCGGAGGGGGGGCGCCCACAGATACGCAGTATTTT. Translated: CASSGGGAPTDTQYF.

This clonotype came up a few times. The rearrangement links TRBV12-3 or TRBV12-4 to TRBJ2-7; D ambiguous. The CDR3 covers 14 residues. V was pared by 5 bases and J by 2 bases, with 13 bases between. The CDR3 DNA follows: TGTGCCAGCAGTCCCTCTGGTTTCGCCTACGAGCAGTACTTC. Translated, it gives CASSPSGFAYEQYF.

This clonotype showed up just a few times. This sequence joins TRBV10-3 and TRBJ2-5; D unclear. CDR1 and CDR2 from the germline V gene are ENHRY and SYGVKD. The CDR3 contains 11 residues. Trimming removed 4 bases at V and 5 bases at J, with 5 bases between. The CDR3 DNA reads as TGTGCCATCAGTGGCGAGGAGACCCAGTACTTC. Protein sequence: CAISGEETQYF.

At least ten counts were recorded for this clonotype. The rearrangement joins TRBV28 to TRBJ1-2; D is unresolved. The CDR3 spans 13 residues. Germline V CDR1 and CDR2: MDHEN, SYDVKM. V dropped 6 bases and J dropped 1 base, with 9 bases sitting between them. The chain's CDR3 is CASSLPINYGYTF. The DNA of the CDR3 is TGTGCCAGCAGCCTCCCCATTAACTATGGCTACACCTTC.

The sample holds a few counts of this clonotype. The chain employs TRBV19 and TRBJ2-7; 8 bases match TRBD1. This CDR3 is built from 14 residues. V was clipped by 3 bases and J by 3 bases; unmatched bases: 4. Germline CDR1 reads LNHDA; CDR2 reads SQIVND (reference sequence). CDR3 protein: CASSMGTGNYEQYF. For the CDR3, the DNA is TGTGCCAGTAGTATGGGGACAGGAAACTACGAGCAGTACTTC.

This clonotype was seen a few times. The chain has TRBV12-3 or TRBV12-4 and TRBJ2-5; D gene unclear. V was pared by 3 bases and J by 0 bases, with 5 bases between. The CDR3 extends over 13 amino acids. In DNA form, the CDR3 reads TGTGCCAGCAGTTTCAGCAACCAAGAGACCCAGTACTTC. Translating it yields CASSFSNQETQYF.

The table lists this clonotype with a few counts. The DNA for the CDR3 is TGCGCCAGCAGCTTGTCTTACAGGGGTGATTTAGATACGCAGTATTTT. Its translation is CASSLSYRGDLDTQYF. J is TRBJ2-3 and V is TRBV5-1; TRBD1 matches 7 bases. With 1 base clipped from V and 5 bases from J, the junction kept 10 bases outside the gene matches. Germline-derived CDR1 and CDR2 are SGHRS and YFSETQ. The CDR3 is made up of 16 amino acids.

This clonotype occurred many times. The chain recombines TRBV5-1 with TRBJ2-7; D is uncertain. The CDR3 is 13 residues long. Per the germline V gene, CDR1 is SGHRS and CDR2 is YFSETQ. Trimming took off 4 bases at V and 3 bases at J, with 11 bases between the two ends. CDR3 region: CASSRSLGYEQYF. In nucleotides, the CDR3 is TGCGCCAGCAGCCGGTCTTTGGGCTACGAGCAGTACTTC.

This chain uses TRBV24-1 with TRBJ2-3; 9 bases map to TRBD1. The junction had 5 bases not matched to a gene; V was cut back by 3 bases and J by 2 bases. The CDR3 contains 16 residues. The V gene's germline CDR1 is KGHDR and CDR2 SFDVKD. The CDR3, as DNA: TGTGCCACCAGTGATACCGGGACAGGGTTCACAGATACGCAGTATTTT. Its protein is CATSDTGTGFTDTQYF.

This clonotype has a count of ten or more. The J gene is TRBJ2-7, the V gene TRBV29-1; D gene unclear. There are 11 residues in the CDR3. Deletions cut 3 bases from V and 5 bases from J, with 8 bases between. Germline CDR1 reads SQVTM; CDR2 reads ANQGSEA. In nucleotides, the CDR3 is TGCAGCGTTGACATTTCCCACGAGCAGTACTTC. Protein sequence: CSVDISHEQYF.

V gene TRBV12-3 or TRBV12-4 combines with J gene TRBJ1-2; the match to TRBD1 covers 9 bases. V was clipped by 4 bases and J by 7 bases; unmatched bases: 10. The CDR3 has 15 residues. CDR3 residues: CASSSRTGVFFGYTF. The DNA for the CDR3 is TGTGCCAGCAGTTCGCGGACAGGGGTGTTCTTTGGCTACACCTTC.

V gene TRBV2 combines with J gene TRBJ2-5; either TRBD1 or TRBD2 may fit D (5 bases each). V was cut by 5 bases and J by 5 bases, with 12 bases left in between. The CDR3 is made up of 13 amino acids. Germline V gene sequence: CDR1 SNHLY, CDR2 FYNNEI. Written as DNA, the CDR3 is TGTGCCAGCAGTACGGGGCTTGGGGAGACCCAGTACTTC. Protein product: CASSTGLGETQYF.

This clonotype was observed many times. J is TRBJ1-5 and V is TRBV20-1, with D possibly TRBD1 on 5 matching bases. Trimming pared 3 bases from V and 5 bases from J, leaving 17 bases between. Germline-derived CDR1 and CDR2 are DFQATT and SNEGSKA (reference sequence). The CDR3 is 15 residues long. CDR3 region: CSARKGPAEYQPQHF. Written as DNA, the CDR3 is TGCAGTGCTAGGAAGGGACCCGCGGAGTATCAGCCCCAGCATTTT.

The J gene is TRBJ2-5, the V gene TRBV18, with unresolved D. Germline CDR1 KGHSH, CDR2 LQKENI. V lost 0 bases, J lost 0 bases, and 8 bases lay in between. This CDR3 contains 15 residues. For the CDR3, the DNA is TGTGCCAGCTCACCACCCTCAATGTACCAAGAGACCCAGTACTTC. Translated: CASSPPSMYQETQYF.

This clonotype was seen only once. V and J are TRBV12-3 or TRBV12-4 and TRBJ1-4, with TRBD1 matching over 9 bases. The CDR3 covers 16 residues. V trimming: 3 bases; J trimming: 3 bases; junction bases outside the gene matches: 5. CDR3 residues: CASSLGQGLANEKLFF. CDR3 bases: TGTGCCAGCAGTTTGGGACAGGGTTTGGCTAATGAAAAACTGTTTTTT.

In this sample, this clonotype turned up many times. The chain has TRBV12-3 or TRBV12-4 and TRBJ1-1; unclear D gene. Trimming cost V 5 bases and J 4 bases, with 14 bases left between them. The CDR3 extends over 14 amino acids. CDR3 protein: CASSRRTGGTEAFF. The CDR3 bases are TGTGCCAGCAGTAGACGGACTGGCGGCACTGAAGCTTTCTTT.

In its sample, this clonotype was seen a few times. J is TRBJ2-2 and V is TRBV10-3, with unresolved D. V lost 4 bases and J 4 bases, leaving 10 bases between the germline ends. The CDR3 loop spans 14 amino acids. Germline CDR1 and CDR2: ENHRY and SYGVKD. CDR3 amino acids: CAISVAELTGELFF. CDR3 nucleotides: TGTGCCATCAGTGTTGCGGAGCTCACCGGGGAGCTGTTTTTT.

The chain recombines TRBV10-3 with TRBJ1-2; no clear D. CDR1 and CDR2 (germline): ENHRY, SYGVKD. V was cut by 10 bases and J by 0 bases, with 12 bases left in between. This CDR3 has 13 residues. CDR3 sequence: CATNLDANYGYTF. CDR3 nucleotide sequence: TGTGCCACGAACCTGGACGCTAACTATGGCTACACCTTC.

Only a few counts were recorded for this clonotype. V gene TRBV4-2 combines with J gene TRBJ2-1, with D hard to call. Trimming pared 3 bases from V and 4 bases from J, leaving 16 bases between. This CDR3 is built from 16 residues. The germline V gene has CDR1 LGHNA and CDR2 YNFKEQ. The CDR3 is CASSHSPGSVYNEQFF. The CDR3 nucleotides are TGTGCCAGCAGCCATTCCCCTGGATCCGTTTACAATGAGCAGTTCTTC.

This chain joins TRBV29-1 and TRBJ1-4; no clear D gene. CDR3 length equals 10 residues. CDR1 is SQVTM and CDR2 is ANQGSEA in the germline V gene. V was trimmed by 6 bases and J by 8 bases, leaving 7 bases between them. CDR3 amino acids: CSVFEEKLFF. The CDR3 coding sequence is TGCAGCGTGTTCGAAGAAAAACTGTTTTTT.

This clonotype was seen many times. The chain combines TRBV20-1 with TRBJ1-5; no clear D. From germline, CDR1 is DFQATT and CDR2 SNEGSKA (reference sequence). V dropped 0 bases and J dropped 6 bases, with 18 bases sitting between them. This CDR3 comprises 16 residues. CDR3 protein: CSARDDRRHQSQPQHF. The CDR3 DNA is TGCAGTGCTAGAGATGATCGTAGGCATCAATCTCAGCCCCAGCATTTT.

J is TRBJ2-4 and V is TRBV7-2; 9 bases align to TRBD2. The germline V gene encodes CDR1 SGHTA and CDR2 FQGNSA. The junction had 6 bases not matched to a gene; V was cut back by 5 bases and J by 4 bases. This CDR3 is built from 15 residues. CDR3 in DNA: TGTGCCAGCAGCCGCGGGGGGGCGGGGAAAAACATTCAGTACTTC. Protein: CASSRGGAGKNIQYF.

The rearrangement links TRBV7-8 to TRBJ2-5; D possibly corresponds to TRBD1 (5 bases). The CDR3 runs to 15 residues. Germline V CDR1 and CDR2: SGHVS, FQNEAQ. V lost 5 bases to trimming and J lost 5 bases, with 18 bases between them. This chain's CDR3 is CASSPTRTTLETQYF. DNA of the CDR3: TGTGCCAGCAGCCCGACTCGGACAACCCTTGAGACCCAGTACTTC.

This clonotype occurred a few times. This chain uses TRBV19 with TRBJ2-1; 12 nucleotides line up with TRBD2. V lost 6 bases, J lost 9 bases, and 6 bases stayed unmatched. Germline V gene data show CDR1 as LNHDA and CDR2 as SQIVND (reference sequence). This CDR3 has 14 residues. This CDR3 reads CASRGLAGLSEQFF. CDR3 sequence (DNA): TGTGCCAGTAGAGGACTAGCGGGATTGAGTGAGCAGTTCTTC.

This clonotype was detected only a few times. The chain joins TRBV14 to TRBJ2-3; 10 bases map to TRBD2. The CDR3 is made up of 16 amino acids. Looked up from germline, CDR1 is SGHDN and CDR2 is FVKESK. V was pared by 4 bases and J by 2 bases, with 6 bases of the junction left unmatched. The CDR3 nucleotides are TGTGCCAGCAGCCTATATAGCGGGGGGCCCACAGATACGCAGTATTTT. Encoded protein: CASSLYSGGPTDTQYF.

In its sample, this clonotype was seen a few times. The J gene is TRBJ2-2, the V gene TRBV24-1; 9 positions match TRBD2. CDR1 is KGHDR and CDR2 is SFDVKD in the germline V gene. This CDR3 is 18 amino acids long. Unmatched junction bases numbered 7, after V lost 0 bases and J lost 3 bases. The CDR3 DNA sequence: TGTGCCACCAGTGATTTGTGGACTAGCGTAGGGTACACCGGGGAGCTGTTTTTT. This translates into CATSDLWTSVGYTGELFF.

The chain has TRBV12-3 or TRBV12-4 and TRBJ1-1, with D unclear. Trimming took 1 base from V and 1 from J, leaving 16 bases between them. The CDR3 has 17 residues. The CDR3 spells CASSLGGKWVRNTEAFF. In nucleotides, the CDR3 is TGTGCCAGCAGTTTAGGGGGAAAGTGGGTTAGGAACACTGAAGCTTTCTTT.

This clonotype has just one count. The genes are TRBV4-2 and TRBJ2-7; TRBD2 matches 13 bases. Trimming at V came to 4 bases and at J to 6 bases, leaving 6 bases not matched to a gene. This CDR3 spans 15 amino acids. Germline CDR1 is LGHNA and CDR2 is YNFKEQ. CDR3 DNA sequence: TGTGCCAGCAGCCCAACTAGCGGGAGGGCCTCCGAGCAGTACTTC. It translates to CASSPTSGRASEQYF.

Here the CDR3 DNA reads TGTGCCAGCAGCCAAGGGTCCAGGGCGGACGGTGGCTACACCTTC. Translated, it gives CASSQGSRADGGYTF. The rearrangement uses TRBV4-2 and TRBJ1-2; the D gene is possibly TRBD1 (5 bases). Trimming took 1 base from V and 7 from J, leaving 16 bases between them. The CDR3 is 15 residues long. Germline V gene data show CDR1 as LGHNA and CDR2 as YNFKEQ.